This TCR beta chain originates from a study of cytomegalovirus exposure and HLA in healthy donors. Study-wide points: Analyzed later, most CMV-associated TCR beta chains appeared HLA-restricted. Reported findings show TCR beta sequences accurately forecast HLA-A and HLA-B alleles in most subjects. Earlier results showed most TCR beta V segments being productive about 87% or about 30% of the time. Beyond CMV serostatus, there was no information to go on about immune exposure.

A multiplex PCR was run with 60 Vbeta primers and 13 Jbeta primers. Assay used: immunoSEQ multiplex PCR; TCRdb lists only in-frame clones, some missing. The sample table sets out more than 140,000 clones. Germline V gives CDR1 LGHNT, CDR2 FRNRAP. V lost 5 bases and J lost 0; bases outside the gene matches: 7. The CDR3 sequence is 17 residues long. A remark on this clone: Its antigen is as yet unknown.

Sample: PBMCs. This TCR was recovered from a woman aged 18-29 years in good health and CMV-seronegative. V gene TRBV12-5 combines with J gene TRBJ2-7; 13 positions agree with TRBD2. The CDR3, as DNA: TGTGCTAGTGGTGGGACTAGCGGGGCCAGGAGCTCCTACGAGCAGTACTTC. This translates into CASGGTSGARSSYEQYF.